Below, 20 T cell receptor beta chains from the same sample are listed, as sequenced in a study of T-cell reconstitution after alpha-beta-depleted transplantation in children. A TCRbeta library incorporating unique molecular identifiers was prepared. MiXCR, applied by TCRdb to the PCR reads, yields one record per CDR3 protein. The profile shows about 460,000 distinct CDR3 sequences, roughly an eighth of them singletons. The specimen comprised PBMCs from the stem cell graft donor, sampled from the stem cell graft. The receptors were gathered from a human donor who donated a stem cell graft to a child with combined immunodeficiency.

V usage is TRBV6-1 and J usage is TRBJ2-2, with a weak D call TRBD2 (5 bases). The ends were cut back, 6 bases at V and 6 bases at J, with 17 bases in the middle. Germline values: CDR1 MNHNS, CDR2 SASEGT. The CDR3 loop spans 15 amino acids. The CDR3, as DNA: TGTGCCAGCAGCAAACTAGGGTTTTCCTCCGGGGAGCTGTTTTTT. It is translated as CASSKLGFSSGELFF.

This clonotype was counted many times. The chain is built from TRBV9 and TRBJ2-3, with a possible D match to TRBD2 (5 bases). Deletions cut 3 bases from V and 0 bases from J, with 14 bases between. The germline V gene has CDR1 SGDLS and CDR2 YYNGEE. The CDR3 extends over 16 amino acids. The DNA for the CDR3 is TGTGCCAGCAGCGCCCAAAGCGGATATAGCACAGATACGCAGTATTTT. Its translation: CASSAQSGYSTDTQYF.

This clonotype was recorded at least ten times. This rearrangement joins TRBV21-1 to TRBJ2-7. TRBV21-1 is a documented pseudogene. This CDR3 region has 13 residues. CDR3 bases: TGTGCCAGCAGCAAAAACACACCTTGGGTCCGGTACTTC. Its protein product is CASSKNTPWVRYF.

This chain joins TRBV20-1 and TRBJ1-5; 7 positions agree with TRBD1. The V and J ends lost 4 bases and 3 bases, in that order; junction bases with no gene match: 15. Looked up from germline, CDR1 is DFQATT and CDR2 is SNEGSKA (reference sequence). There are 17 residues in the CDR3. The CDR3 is CSATPSQWTGPNQPQHF. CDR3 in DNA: TGCAGTGCTACCCCATCCCAATGGACAGGCCCCAATCAGCCCCAGCATTTT.

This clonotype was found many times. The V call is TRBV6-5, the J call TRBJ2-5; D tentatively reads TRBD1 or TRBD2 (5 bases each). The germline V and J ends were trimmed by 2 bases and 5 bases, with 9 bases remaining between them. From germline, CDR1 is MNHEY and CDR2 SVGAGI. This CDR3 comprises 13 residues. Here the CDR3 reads CASSYLAGETQYF. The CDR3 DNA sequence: TGTGCCAGCAGTTACCTAGCAGGGGAGACCCAGTACTTC.

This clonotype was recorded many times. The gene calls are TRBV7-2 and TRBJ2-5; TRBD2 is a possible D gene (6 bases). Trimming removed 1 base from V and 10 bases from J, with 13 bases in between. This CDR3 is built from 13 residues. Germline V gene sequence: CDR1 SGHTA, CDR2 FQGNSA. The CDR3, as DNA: TGTGCCAGCAGCTTAGAGGCGGGACGAGGCCAGTACTTC. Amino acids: CASSLEAGRGQYF. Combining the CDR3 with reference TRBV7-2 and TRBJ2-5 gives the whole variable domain GAGVSQSPSNKVTEKGKDVELRCDPISGHTALYWYRQSLGQGLEFLIYFQGNSAPDKSGLPSDRFSAERTGGSVSTLTIQRTQQEDSAVYLCASSLEAGRGQYFGPGTRLLVL.

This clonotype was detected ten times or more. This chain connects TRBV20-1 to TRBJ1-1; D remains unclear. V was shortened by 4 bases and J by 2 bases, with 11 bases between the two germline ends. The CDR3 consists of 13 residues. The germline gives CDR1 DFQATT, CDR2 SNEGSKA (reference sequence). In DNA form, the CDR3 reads TGCAGTGCTATATTACCGGTTAACACTGAAGCTTTCTTT. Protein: CSAILPVNTEAFF.

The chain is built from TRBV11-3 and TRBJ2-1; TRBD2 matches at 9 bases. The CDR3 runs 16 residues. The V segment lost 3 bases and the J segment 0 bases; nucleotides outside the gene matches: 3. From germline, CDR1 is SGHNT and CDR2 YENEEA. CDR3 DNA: TGTGCCAGCAGCTTGCCACTAGCGGGCTCCTACAATGAGCAGTTCTTC. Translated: CASSLPLAGSYNEQFF.

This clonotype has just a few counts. CDR3 protein: CASGTSGGATNEKLFF. In DNA, the CDR3 is TGTGCCAGCGGGACCTCCGGGGGAGCAACTAATGAAAAACTGTTTTTT. J is TRBJ1-4 and V is TRBV5-4; a possible D gene is TRBD1 (5 bases). This CDR3 comprises 16 residues. Trimming pared 7 bases from V and 0 bases from J, leaving 16 bases between. Germline loops: CDR1 SGHNT, CDR2 YYREEE (reference sequence).

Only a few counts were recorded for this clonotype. CDR3 sequence reads: CATKPGTFYGYTF. DNA for the CDR3: TGTGCCACCAAACCCGGGACGTTCTATGGCTACACCTTC. This chain joins TRBV6-1 and TRBJ1-2; tentative D call: TRBD1 (5 bases). Trimming removed 10 bases from V and 4 bases from J, with 16 bases in between. Germline V gene sequence: CDR1 MNHNS, CDR2 SASEGT. This CDR3 has 13 residues.

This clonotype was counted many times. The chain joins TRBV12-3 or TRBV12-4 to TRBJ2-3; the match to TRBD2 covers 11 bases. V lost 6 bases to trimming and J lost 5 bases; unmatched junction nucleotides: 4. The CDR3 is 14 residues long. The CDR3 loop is CASSIAGGRDTQYF. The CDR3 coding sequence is TGTGCCAGCAGCATAGCGGGGGGGCGAGATACGCAGTATTTT.

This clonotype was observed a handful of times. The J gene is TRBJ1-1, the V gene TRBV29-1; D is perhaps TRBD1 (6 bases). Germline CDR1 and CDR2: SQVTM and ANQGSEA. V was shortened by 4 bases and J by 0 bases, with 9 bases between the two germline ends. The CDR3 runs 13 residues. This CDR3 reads CSVGQVMNTEAFF. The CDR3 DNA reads TGCAGCGTTGGACAGGTAATGAACACTGAAGCTTTCTTT.

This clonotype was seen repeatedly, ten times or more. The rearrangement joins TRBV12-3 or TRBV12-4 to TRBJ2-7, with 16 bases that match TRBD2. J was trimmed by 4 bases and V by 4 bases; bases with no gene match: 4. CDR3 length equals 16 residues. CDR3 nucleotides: TGTGCCAGCAGTTCCGGGACTAGCGGGAGGGTATACGAGCAGTACTTC. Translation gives CASSSGTSGRVYEQYF.

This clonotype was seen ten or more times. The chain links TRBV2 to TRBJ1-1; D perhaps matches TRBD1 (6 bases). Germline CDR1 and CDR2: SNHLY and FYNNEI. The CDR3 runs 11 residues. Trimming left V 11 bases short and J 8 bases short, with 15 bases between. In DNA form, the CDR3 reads TGTGCCGCGGGGGCCGGGACAGAAGCTTTCTTT. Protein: CAAGAGTEAFF.

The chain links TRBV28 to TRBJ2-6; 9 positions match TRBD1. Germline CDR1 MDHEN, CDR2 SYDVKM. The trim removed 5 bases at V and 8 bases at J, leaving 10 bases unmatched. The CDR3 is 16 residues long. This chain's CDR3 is CASSTGGAIWTNVLTF. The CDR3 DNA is TGTGCCAGCAGTACAGGGGGCGCGATATGGACCAACGTCCTGACTTTC.

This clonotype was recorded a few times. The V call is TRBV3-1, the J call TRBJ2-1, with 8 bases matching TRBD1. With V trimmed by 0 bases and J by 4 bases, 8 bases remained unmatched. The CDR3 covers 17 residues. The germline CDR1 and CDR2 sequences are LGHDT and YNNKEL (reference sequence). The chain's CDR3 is CASSQDFCDRGYNEQFF. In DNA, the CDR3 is TGTGCCAGCAGCCAAGATTTTTGCGACAGGGGATACAATGAGCAGTTCTTC.

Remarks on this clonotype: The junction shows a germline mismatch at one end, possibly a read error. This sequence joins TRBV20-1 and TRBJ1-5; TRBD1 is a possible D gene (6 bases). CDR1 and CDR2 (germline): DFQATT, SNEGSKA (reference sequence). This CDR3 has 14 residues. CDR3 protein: CCAITGGGNQPQHF. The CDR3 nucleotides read TGCTGTGCTATTACCGGGGGCGGCAATCAGCCCCAGCATTTT.

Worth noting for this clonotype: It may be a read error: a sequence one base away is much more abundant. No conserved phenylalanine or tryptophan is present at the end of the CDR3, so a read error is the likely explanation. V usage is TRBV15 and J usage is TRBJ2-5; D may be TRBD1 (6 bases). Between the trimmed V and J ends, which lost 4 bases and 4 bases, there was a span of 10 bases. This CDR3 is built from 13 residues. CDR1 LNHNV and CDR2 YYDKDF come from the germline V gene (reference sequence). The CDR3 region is CATSKQGGETQYC. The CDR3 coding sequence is TGTGCCACCAGCAAACAGGGTGGAGAGACCCAGTACTGC.

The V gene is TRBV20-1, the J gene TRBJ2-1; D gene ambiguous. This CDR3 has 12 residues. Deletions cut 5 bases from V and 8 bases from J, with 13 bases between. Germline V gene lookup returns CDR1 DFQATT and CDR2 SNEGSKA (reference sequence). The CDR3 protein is CSARHYKDEQFF. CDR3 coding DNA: TGCAGTGCTCGACACTACAAGGATGAGCAGTTCTTC.

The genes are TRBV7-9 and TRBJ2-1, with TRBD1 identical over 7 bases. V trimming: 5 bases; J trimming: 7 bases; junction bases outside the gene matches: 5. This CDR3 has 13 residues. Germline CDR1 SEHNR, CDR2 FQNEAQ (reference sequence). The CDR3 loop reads CASSARTGNEQFF. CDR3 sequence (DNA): TGTGCCAGCAGCGCCCGGACAGGTAATGAGCAGTTCTTC.